The present entry profiles one TCR beta chain with its context. The data were obtained in a study of blood T cell repertoires in COVID-19. Overall study context: COVID-19 samples from acute and convalescent phases originated in the United States, Italy and Spain. Sources were T cells, B-cell-depleted T cells, or PBMCs; the material itself was cDNA or gDNA.

Libraries were prepared by immunoSEQ multiplex PCR; TCRdb keeps only in-frame clonotypes and omits some of them. The data show approximately 300,000 clones, with 70% to 90% seen just once and about 6% held by the top ten. Germline V gives CDR1 LNHDA, CDR2 SQIVND (reference sequence). The CDR3 loop spans 14 amino acids. Losses at the gene ends were 6 bases for V and 9 bases for J; bases not matched to a gene: 7. V is TRBV19 and J is TRBJ1-6; 8 bases are a match to TRBD1. The TCR comes from a woman between 50 and 59 years old with COVID-19, enrolled during active disease. The sample comprised peripheral blood. The CDR3 spells CASRIGQGGSPLHF. Here the CDR3 DNA reads TGTGCCAGTAGGATTGGACAGGGAGGTTCACCCCTCCACTTT.